This T cell receptor (beta chain) originates from a study of T cells in Graves' hyperthyroidism and ophthalmopathy. RNA transcripts provided the source from which TCR beta CDR3 regions were amplified. In the first-round RT-PCR of the TCR CDR3, the HTBI primer set was used. TCRdb reprocessed the multiplex PCR reads with MiXCR, giving one entry per CDR3 protein. Of roughly 560,000 distinct CDR3 sequences in the sample, about 15% were seen once. Study outcomes and limitations: Among clonotypes expanded in thyroid above 0.001, most were also found in blood.

Germline V gives CDR1 MNHEY, CDR2 SVGAGI. This CDR3 has 17 residues. Trimming shortened V by 0 bases and J by 8 bases, and 22 bases separated the two germline ends. This clonotype came up many times. Its antigen is undetermined. The TCR was taken from a woman aged 40 to 49 with Graves' ophthalmopathy. The V gene is TRBV6-5, the J gene TRBJ1-2, with D perhaps TRBD1 (6 bases). The sequencing input was blood. CDR3 coding DNA: TGTGCCAGCAGTTACTCGCTGGGTGGGGGGGGCGTGGACGGCTACACCTTC. Its translation is CASSYSLGGGGVDGYTF.